Listed here are 9 T cell receptor beta chains from one sample, sequenced in a study of cytomegalovirus exposure and HLA in healthy donors. Profiled with immunoSEQ multiplex PCR; TCRdb holds only in-frame clones, not every one. The sample holds roughly 60,000 clones, 95% seen once. The sequencing sample was made of PBMCs. The receptor set was obtained from a woman between 18 and 29 years old in good health and CMV-seropositive.

The V gene is TRBV7-9, the J gene TRBJ2-1; 16 bases map to TRBD2. V was clipped by 5 bases and J by 8 bases; unmatched bases: 3. In germline, CDR1 is SEHNR, CDR2 FQNEAQ (reference sequence). The CDR3 contains 15 residues. The CDR3 bases are TGTGCCAGCAGCAAAGGGACTAGCGGGGGGGATGAGCAGTTCTTC. Translation: CASSKGTSGGDEQFF. Using reference TRBV7-9 and TRBJ2-1 for the parts outside the CDR3, the full variable domain is DTGVSQNPRHKITKRGQNVTFRCDPISEHNRLYWYRQTLGQGPEFLTYFQNEAQLEKSRLLSDRFSAERPKGSFSTLEIQRTEQGDSAMYLCASSKGTSGGDEQFFGPGTRLTVL.

The J gene is TRBJ1-2, the V gene TRBV28; D gene uncertain. V gave up 6 bases and J gave up 6 bases, with 20 bases separating them. This CDR3 comprises 15 residues. Germline assignment: CDR1 MDHEN and CDR2 SYDVKM. This CDR3 is CASSLSGKKLHGYTF. CDR3 in DNA: TGTGCCAGCAGCCTCTCCGGGAAGAAATTACATGGCTACACCTTC.

The chain couples TRBV9 to TRBJ2-1, with 10 nucleotides matching TRBD2. The CDR3 runs 15 residues. CDR1 and CDR2 (germline): SGDLS, YYNGEE. Trimming at V came to 4 bases and at J to 4 bases, leaving 5 bases not matched to a gene. CDR3 nucleotide sequence: TGTGCCAGCAGCCCGGGACTAGCGCCTTACAATGAGCAGTTCTTC. Amino acids: CASSPGLAPYNEQFF.

The V and J genes are TRBV6-5 and TRBJ1-4, with a weak D call TRBD1 (6 bases). Trimming cost V 4 bases and J 5 bases, with 14 bases left between them. CDR3 length equals 15 residues. Germline loops: CDR1 MNHEY, CDR2 SVGAGI. The CDR3 coding sequence is TGTGCCAGCAGTTCCCAACAGGGATCCAATGAAAAACTGTTTTTT. Encoded protein: CASSSQQGSNEKLFF.

This chain links TRBV7-9 with TRBJ1-1; D is undetermined. V was clipped by 4 bases and J by 0 bases, with 6 bases between them. The CDR3 spans 13 residues. Looked up from germline, CDR1 is SEHNR and CDR2 is FQNEAQ (reference sequence). The CDR3 loop is CASSYRMNTEAFF. DNA of the CDR3: TGTGCCAGCAGCTACAGAATGAACACTGAAGCTTTCTTT.

The V and J genes are TRBV5-1 and TRBJ2-6; D uncertain. The V end was cut by 0 bases, the J end by 1 base, with 8 bases between. Germline V gives CDR1 SGHRS, CDR2 YFSETQ. This CDR3 is 16 amino acids long. DNA for the CDR3: TGCGCCAGCAGCTTGGTTCTATCGTCTGGGGCCAACGTCCTGACTTTC. Amino acid sequence: CASSLVLSSGANVLTF.

This sequence joins TRBV21-1 and TRBJ2-7; the table gives TRBD1 as D, unverified against the DNA. TRBV21-1 is termed a pseudogene. The CDR3 length is 19 residues. The CDR3 DNA sequence: TGTGCCAGCAGCACCGGGAAAGACCACAGGGGGCCTTACCTCTACGAGCAGTACTTC. Amino acids: CASSTGKDHRGPYLYEQYF.

In this sample, this clone turned up a few times. V gene TRBV2 combines with J gene TRBJ2-2, with 9 bases fitting TRBD1. There are 14 residues in the CDR3. Germline-derived CDR1 and CDR2 are SNHLY and FYNNEI. V shed 7 bases and J 7 bases; nucleotides not matched to a gene: 7. In DNA, the CDR3 is TGTGCCAGCAAGGGACAGGGAGAAATCGGGGAGCTGTTTTTT. This codes for CASKGQGEIGELFF.

The chain employs TRBV6-6 and TRBJ2-7; TRBD2 is a possible D gene (5 bases). The CDR3 totals 12 residues. The germline V and J ends were trimmed by 5 bases and 2 bases, with 7 bases remaining between them. CDR1 is MNHNY, CDR2 SVGAGI, per germline (reference sequence). The DNA for the CDR3 is TGTGCCAGCAGTGGAGGCGCCTACGAGCAGTACTTC. Amino acids: CASSGGAYEQYF.